This T cell receptor (beta chain) stems from a study of blood T cell repertoires in COVID-19. Overall study: Collection of acute and convalescent COVID-19 samples took place in the United States, Italy and Spain. From T cells, B-cell-depleted T cells, or PBMCs came the material, which was cDNA or gDNA.

Germline loops: CDR1 SGHAT, CDR2 FQNNGV. This CDR3 region has 13 residues. Trimming left V 1 base short and J 1 base short, with 4 bases between. Per the original methods: Amplifying reference gene primers gave estimates of nucleated cell counts. Using immunoSEQ multiplex PCR, the repertoire was profiled, and TCRdb retains in-frame clones only, with some absent. The DNA was the basis for D and trimming; V, J and clone size are from that table. Found here are about 55,000 clones, around nine tenths of them singletons; the top ten hold 8.5%. The sequence was collected from a man aged 60-69 years with active COVID-19. The chain links TRBV11-2 to TRBJ1-1; D ambiguous. Sequences were obtained from peripheral blood. CDR3 loop: CASSLGQNTEAFF. CDR3 nucleotide sequence: TGTGCCAGCAGCTTAGGTCAGAACACTGAAGCTTTCTTT.